The present T cell receptor beta chain was sequenced within a study of PD-1 blockade in mismatch repair-deficient tumors. Using immunoSEQ multiplex PCR, the repertoire was profiled, and TCRdb retains in-frame clones only, with some absent. This table holds around 100,000 clones, 65% to 85% found once. The length of the CDR3 is 12 residues. Germline V gene lookup returns CDR1 MGHDK and CDR2 SYGVNS. V was trimmed by 2 bases and J by 8 bases, leaving 7 bases between them. This material consisted of peripheral blood, taken 35 to 37 weeks after starting pembrolizumab. V usage is TRBV25-1 and J usage is TRBJ1-3; a possible D gene is TRBD1 (5 bases). The origin of this receptor is an adult with mismatch repair-deficient cancer. CDR3 amino acids: CASSEGGDTIYF. The DNA for the CDR3 is TGTGCCAGCAGTGAAGGGGGAGACACCATATATTTT. The variable domain in full, completed from reference TRBV25-1 and TRBJ1-3, reads EADIYQTPRYLVIGTGKKITLECSQTMGHDKMYWYQQDPGMELHLIHYSYGVNSTEKGDLSSESTVSRIRTEHFPLTLESARPSHTSQYLCASSEGGDTIYFGEGSWLTVV.